A selection of T cell receptor beta chains follows, all from one sample in a study of blood T cells in healthy people across ages. In TCRdb, the 5' RACE reads were re-called with MiXCR into one record per CDR3 protein. The table lists 1.5 million to 2 million distinct CDR3 sequences, 40% to 55% of them singletons, with 2.1% in the top ten. The source material was blood. All receptors come from a middle-aged woman in good health. Both conserved end residues are part of each CDR3. D genes are given only for firm matches. Size is omitted from some rows. Given values are once, few, many or a class for expanded clones.

abundance,v_gene,j_gene,d_gene,CDR3aa,CDR3nt
few,TRBV29-1,TRBJ2-7,TRBD1,CSGITGVWEQYF,TGCAGCGGTATTACAGGGGTGTGGGAGCAGTACTTC
-,TRBV20-1,TRBJ2-7,TRBD2,CSASSGLAGAYEQYF,TGCAGTGCTAGCTCCGGACTAGCGGGCGCCTACGAGCAGTACTTC
-,TRBV6-2/TRBV6-3,TRBJ2-3,TRBD1,CASSYLTVGTGQYF,TGTGCCAGCAGTTACCTTACGGTAGGGACAGGGCAGTATTTT
few,TRBV4-3,TRBJ1-5,TRBD1,CASSQDMGTQGAVQPQHF,TGCGCCAGCAGCCAAGATATGGGGACTCAGGGGGCAGTTCAGCCCCAGCATTTT
few,TRBV12-3/TRBV12-4,TRBJ2-1,TRBD1,CASSEQGANNEQFF,TGTGCCAGCAGTGAACAGGGGGCTAACAATGAGCAGTTCTTC
few,TRBV7-2,TRBJ2-1,-,CASSLGPTNEQFF,TGTGCCAGCAGCCTAGGTCCCACCAATGAGCAGTTCTTC
medium-sized,TRBV28,TRBJ2-7,-,CASSPIPDLADEQYF,TGTGCCAGCAGTCCTATACCGGACTTAGCAGACGAGCAGTACTTC
few,TRBV2,TRBJ2-3,TRBD2,CASTHSGGLTDTQYF,TGTGCCAGCACTCATAGCGGGGGCCTGACAGATACGCAGTATTTT
-,TRBV7-7,TRBJ2-3,-,CASSFGTGSTDTRYF,-
-,TRBV6-5,TRBJ2-1,-,CASSYLAGPSNNEQFF,TGTGCCAGCAGTTATCTTGCGGGGCCATCAAACAATGAGCAGTTCTTC
-,TRBV4-1,TRBJ1-2,-,CASSQGEVNYGYTF,TGCGCCAGCAGCCAAGGCGAGGTTAACTATGGCTACACCTTC
-,TRBV20-1,TRBJ2-1,-,CSAADRNEQFF,TGCAGTGCGGCCGACAGGAATGAGCAGTTCTTC
-,TRBV7-3,TRBJ2-3,-,CASSFLDRRDTQYF,TGTGCCAGCAGCTTCCTAGACAGGCGGGATACGCAGTATTTT
-,TRBV7-2,TRBJ2-2,TRBD1,CASSPQGATGELFF,TGTGCCAGCAGCCCTCAGGGGGCCACCGGGGAGCTGTTTTTT
-,TRBV6-5,TRBJ2-3,-,CASSSIRQPGTDTQYF,TGTGCCAGCAGCTCCATACGACAGCCTGGCACAGATACGCAGTATTTT
-,TRBV6-5,TRBJ2-4,-,CATIQGIVQYF,TGTGCCACCATACAGGGAATCGTTCAGTACTTC
-,TRBV4-1,TRBJ1-2,TRBD1,CASSPTTGGGYGYTF,TGCGCCAGCAGCCCGACGACAGGGGGTGGATATGGCTACACCTTC
-,TRBV7-9,TRBJ2-5,TRBD2,CASSFGLAGVNQETQYF,TGTGCCAGCAGCTTCGGACTAGCGGGGGTGAACCAAGAGACCCAGTACTTC
-,TRBV14,TRBJ2-1,TRBD2,CASSQAKGGGRYNEQFF,TGTGCCAGCAGCCAAGCGAAGGGCGGGGGGCGGTACAATGAGCAGTTCTTC
-,TRBV5-4,TRBJ2-1,TRBD2,CASSFLSGAAYNEQFF,TGTGCCAGCAGCTTTCTCAGCGGGGCGGCCTACAATGAGCAGTTCTTC
-,TRBV6-4,TRBJ1-1,TRBD1,CASSDNTGGKTEAFF,TGTGCCAGCAGTGATAATACAGGGGGGAAGACTGAAGCTTTCTTT
few,TRBV10-3,TRBJ1-6,-,CAISELAVGSPLHF,TGTGCCATCAGTGAGCTGGCAGTGGGTTCACCCCTCCACTTT
-,TRBV7-9,TRBJ1-2,-,CASSHGGDGYGYTF,TGTGCCAGCAGCCATGGGGGGGACGGCTATGGCTACACCTTC
few,TRBV29-1,TRBJ2-7,TRBD1,CSVGQGKGEQYF,TGCAGCGTGGGACAGGGCAAAGGCGAGCAGTACTTC
many,TRBV7-9,TRBJ2-5,-,CASSSRTVQETQYF,TGTGCCAGCAGCTCCAGGACAGTCCAAGAGACCCAGTACTTC
-,TRBV27,TRBJ2-5,-,CASSFRTEETQYF,TGTGCCAGCAGTTTTCGGACAGAAGAGACCCAGTACTTC
-,TRBV5-1,TRBJ1-2,-,CASSFITGATGRYGYTF,TGCGCCAGCAGCTTCATAACCGGAGCGACAGGCCGGTATGGCTACACCTTC
-,TRBV5-1,TRBJ2-3,TRBD1,CASSFRQGANSPADTQYF,TGCGCCAGCAGCTTCCGGCAGGGGGCAAATTCTCCCGCAGATACGCAGTATTTT
-,TRBV12-3/TRBV12-4,TRBJ2-5,TRBD2,CASSFVAGGQETQYF,TGTGCCAGCAGTTTTGTAGCGGGGGGACAAGAGACCCAGTACTTC
few,TRBV29-1,TRBJ2-3,-,CSVVVGSDTQYF,TGCAGCGTTGTAGTCGGTTCAGATACGCAGTATTTT
-,TRBV9,TRBJ1-2,-,CASSVGNGGNYGYTF,TGTGCCAGCAGCGTAGGTAACGGAGGAAACTATGGCTACACCTTC
-,TRBV6-5,TRBJ2-1,TRBD2,CASTRTSGYNEQFF,TGTGCCAGCACCCGGACTAGCGGTTACAATGAGCAGTTCTTC